These 19 T cell receptor beta chains came from one sample sequenced in a study of T cell responses to AZD1222 COVID-19 vaccine. Method: immunoSEQ multiplex PCR; TCRdb's copy keeps in-frame clones and lacks some. The sample contains roughly 170,000 clones, approximately 86% of which appear only once. The starting material was peripheral blood, obtained on day 0 of AZD1222 vaccination. The source is an adult in good health.

CDR3 in amino acids: CAWSGQTNTEAFF. Written as DNA, the CDR3 is TGTGCCTGGAGTGGACAGACTAACACTGAAGCTTTCTTT. The chain uses TRBV30 and TRBJ1-1; a possible D gene is TRBD1 (5 bases). CDR3 length: 13 amino acids. V gave up 1 base and J gave up 2 bases, with 8 bases separating them. CDR1 is GTSNPN and CDR2 is SVGIG in the germline V gene (reference sequence). Filled out from reference TRBV30 and TRBJ1-1, the complete variable domain reads SQTIHQWPATLVQPVGSPLSLECTVEGTSNPNLYWYRQAAGRGLQLLFYSVGIGQISSEVPQNLSASRPQDRQFILSSKKLLLSDSGFYLCAWSGQTNTEAFFGQGTRLTVV.

This rearrangement joins TRBV6-1 to TRBJ1-2, with D unresolved. Trimming pared 3 bases from V and 2 bases from J, leaving 13 bases between. This CDR3 region has 15 residues. Germline V CDR1 and CDR2: MNHNS, SASEGT. CDR3 protein: CASSEIALGNYGYTF. DNA of the CDR3: TGTGCCAGCAGTGAGATCGCATTGGGAAACTATGGCTACACCTTC.

This chain links TRBV6-1 with TRBJ1-5; D gene ambiguous. Germline CDR1 is MNHNS and CDR2 is SASEGT. Trimming removed 0 bases at V and 7 bases at J, with 13 bases between. The CDR3 has 15 amino acids. CDR3 in amino acids: CASSEAGKGFQPQHF. The DNA of the CDR3 is TGTGCCAGCAGTGAAGCGGGGAAAGGTTTCCAGCCCCAGCATTTT.

V usage is TRBV5-5 and J usage is TRBJ1-3, with D tentatively TRBD1 (5 bases). This CDR3 contains 14 residues. Germline-derived CDR1 and CDR2 are SGHKS and YYEKEE (reference sequence). The V gene lost 4 bases and the J gene lost 4 bases, with 12 bases spanning the gap. For the CDR3, the DNA is TGTGCCAGCAGCCTGGGGGTTATCGGAAACACCATATATTTT. Translation: CASSLGVIGNTIYF. Looking up the rest from reference TRBV5-5 and TRBJ1-3 gives the full variable domain: DAGVTQSPTHLIKTRGQQVTLRCSPISGHKSVSWYQQVLGQGPQFIFQYYEKEERGRGNFPDRFSARQFPNYSSELNVNALLLGDSALYLCASSLGVIGNTIYFGEGSWLTVV.

The V gene is TRBV30, the J gene TRBJ1-1; 9 bases align to TRBD1. Germline V gene lookup returns CDR1 GTSNPN and CDR2 SVGIG (reference sequence). With 4 bases clipped from V and 3 bases from J, the junction kept 12 bases outside the gene matches. The CDR3 totals 16 residues. CDR3 bases: TGTGCCTGGACGACAGGGGGGAGTCTAAGGGACACTGAAGCTTTCTTT. Protein sequence: CAWTTGGSLRDTEAFF.

This rearrangement joins TRBV11-3 to TRBJ2-1; TRBD2 aligns across 9 bases. CDR3 length: 15 residues. Trimming at V came to 3 bases and at J to 10 bases, leaving 10 bases not matched to a gene. CDR1 and CDR2 from the germline V gene are SGHNT and YENEEA. The CDR3 bases are TGTGCCAGCAGCTTGGGACTAGCCTCCCGGGGGGAGCAGTTCTTC. This gives the protein CASSLGLASRGEQFF.

The rearrangement uses TRBV30 and TRBJ2-1, with D perhaps matching TRBD1 (6 bases). Trimming removed 4 bases at V and 9 bases at J, with 16 bases between. CDR1 GTSNPN and CDR2 SVGIG come from the germline V gene (reference sequence). The CDR3 covers 13 residues. CDR3 DNA sequence: TGTGCCTGGACCGGACAGTCTGGGGGTGAGCAGTTCTTC. This gives the protein CAWTGQSGGEQFF.

V gene TRBV30 combines with J gene TRBJ1-1; TRBD1 aligns across 7 bases. From germline, CDR1 is GTSNPN and CDR2 SVGIG (reference sequence). This CDR3 comprises 14 residues. Trimming removed 5 bases from V and 5 bases from J; junction bases left unmatched: 11. CDR3 in DNA: TGTGCCTGGGTTAAACGGACAGGATGGACTGAAGCTTTCTTT. Protein product: CAWVKRTGWTEAFF.

The gene calls are TRBV6-4 and TRBJ2-3; TRBD2 matches 12 bases. This CDR3 spans 15 amino acids. Germline V lookup: CDR1 MRHNA, CDR2 SNTAGT. J was trimmed by 5 bases and V by 4 bases; bases with no gene match: 4. The CDR3 region is CASSALAGGQDTQYF. The CDR3 DNA is TGTGCCAGCAGTGCACTAGCGGGGGGCCAAGATACGCAGTATTTT.

V is TRBV9 and J is TRBJ1-3; D is uncertain. This CDR3 has 15 amino acids. V was pared by 0 bases and J by 4 bases, with 11 bases between. Germline V CDR1 and CDR2: SGDLS, YYNGEE. The CDR3 DNA reads TGTGCCAGCAGCGTAGCTAAGGGAGACGGAAACACCATATATTTT. Its translation is CASSVAKGDGNTIYF.

The CDR3, as DNA: TGTGCCAGCATCAAAACCCCGGAGCGCTTACAAGAGACCCAGTACTTC. It yields the protein CASIKTPERLQETQYF. This sequence joins TRBV2 and TRBJ2-5; D gene unclear. From germline, CDR1 is SNHLY and CDR2 FYNNEI. The CDR3 contains 16 residues. V dropped 7 bases and J dropped 2 bases, with 20 bases sitting between them.

V usage is TRBV11-1 and J usage is TRBJ2-7, with D tentatively TRBD2 (6 bases). V was shortened by 5 bases and J by 0 bases, with 17 bases between the two germline ends. This CDR3 region has 16 residues. The germline V gene has CDR1 SGHAT and CDR2 FQDESV (reference sequence). CDR3: CASSDPGERFSYEQYF. The CDR3 DNA is TGTGCCAGCAGCGACCCGGGGGAGAGATTCTCCTACGAGCAGTACTTC. Filled out from reference TRBV11-1 and TRBJ2-7, the complete variable domain reads EAEVAQSPRYKITEKSQAVAFWCDPISGHATLYWYRQILGQGPELLVQFQDESVVDDSQLPKDRFSAERLKGVDSTLKIQPAELGDSAMYLCASSDPGERFSYEQYFGPGTRLTVT.

This clone has more than one count but fewer than ten. The chain combines TRBV11-2 with TRBJ1-6, with TRBD1 as a possible D gene (5 bases). The CDR3 spans 13 residues. Trimming removed 8 bases from V and 6 bases from J, with 11 bases in between. Per germline, CDR1 SGHAT and CDR2 FQNNGV. CDR3 sequence reads: CASAGQINSPLHF. CDR3 coding DNA: TGTGCCAGCGCAGGGCAGATTAATTCACCCCTCCACTTT.

The J gene is TRBJ2-2, the V gene TRBV9; 11 positions agree with TRBD2. After removal of 0 bases from V and 4 bases from J, the junction contained 17 bases not matched to a gene. Germline V gene sequence: CDR1 SGDLS, CDR2 YYNGEE. The CDR3 extends over 21 amino acids. The CDR3 spells CASSVDPLAGGHNVGTGELFF. DNA for the CDR3: TGTGCCAGCAGCGTAGATCCCTTAGCGGGGGGGCACAATGTGGGCACCGGGGAGCTGTTTTTT.

The chain links TRBV30 to TRBJ2-3; D is undetermined. V gave up 5 bases and J gave up 5 bases, with 11 bases separating them. CDR3 length: 12 residues. CDR1 and CDR2 (germline): GTSNPN, SVGIG (reference sequence). CDR3 nucleotide sequence: TGTGCCTGGGGCTCCAGAATAGATACGCAGTATTTT. Translating it yields CAWGSRIDTQYF.

This sequence joins TRBV6-6 and TRBJ1-6; D gene ambiguous. The length of the CDR3 is 11 residues. From germline, CDR1 is MNHNY and CDR2 SVGAGI (reference sequence). Trimming left V 0 bases short and J 14 bases short, with 5 bases between. The CDR3 nucleotides read TGTGCCAGCAGTTACTCTGGGACCCTCCACTTT. It translates to CASSYSGTLHF.

The chain recombines TRBV6-5 with TRBJ2-1; the match to TRBD1 covers 10 bases. Germline V CDR1 and CDR2: MNHEY, SVGAGI. The CDR3 has 15 residues. J lost 9 bases, V lost 0 bases, and 5 bases had no gene match. The CDR3 DNA is TGTGCCAGCAGTTACTCGGTGACAGGGGGCAGTGAGCAGTTCTTC. Its protein product is CASSYSVTGGSEQFF.

V and J are TRBV6-5 and TRBJ1-3; no clear D gene. The CDR3 spans 13 residues. Germline V gives CDR1 MNHEY, CDR2 SVGAGI. Trimming took off 2 bases at V and 7 bases at J, with 9 bases between the two ends. The CDR3 is CASSYGGSNTIYF. DNA of the CDR3: TGTGCCAGCAGTTACGGCGGATCCAACACCATATATTTT.

The chain carries TRBV29-1 and TRBJ2-7, with 10 bases that match TRBD2. This CDR3 spans 17 amino acids. Trimming at V came to 0 bases and at J to 5 bases, leaving 13 bases not matched to a gene. Germline V gene data show CDR1 as SQVTM and CDR2 as ANQGSEA. This CDR3 reads CSVEDHETSGSWDEQYF. CDR3 sequence (DNA): TGCAGCGTTGAAGATCACGAGACTAGCGGGTCCTGGGACGAGCAGTACTTC.